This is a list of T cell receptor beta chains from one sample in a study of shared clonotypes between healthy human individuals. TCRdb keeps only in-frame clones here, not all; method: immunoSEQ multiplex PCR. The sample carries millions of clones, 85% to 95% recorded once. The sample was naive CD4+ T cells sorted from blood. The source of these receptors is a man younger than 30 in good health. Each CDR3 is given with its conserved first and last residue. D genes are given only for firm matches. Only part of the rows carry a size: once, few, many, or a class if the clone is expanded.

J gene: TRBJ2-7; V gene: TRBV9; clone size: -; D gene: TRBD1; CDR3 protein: CASSGTALTEQYF; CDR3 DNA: TGTGCCAGCTCCGGGACAGCCCTAACAGAGCAGTACTTC
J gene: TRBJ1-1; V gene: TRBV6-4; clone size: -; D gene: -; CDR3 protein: CASRVTGTNTEAFF; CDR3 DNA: TGTGCCAGCAGGGTTACAGGGACGAACACTGAAGCTTTCTTT
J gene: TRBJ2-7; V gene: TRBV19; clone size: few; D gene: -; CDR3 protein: CASSTPGRSYEQYF; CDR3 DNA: TGTGCCAGTAGTACACCGGGACGGTCCTACGAGCAGTACTTC
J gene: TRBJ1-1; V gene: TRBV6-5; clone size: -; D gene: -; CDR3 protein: CASSYSGYGSTEAFF; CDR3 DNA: TGTGCCAGCAGTTACTCAGGGTATGGTAGCACTGAAGCTTTCTTT
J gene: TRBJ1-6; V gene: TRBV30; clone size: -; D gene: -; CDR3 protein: CAWSAGNSPLHF; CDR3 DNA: TGTGCCTGGAGTGCAGGGAATTCACCCCTCCACTTT
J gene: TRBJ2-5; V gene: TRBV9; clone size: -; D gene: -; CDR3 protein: CASSVVSGASETQYF; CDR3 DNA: TGTGCCAGCAGCGTAGTGTCAGGGGCCTCGGAGACCCAGTACTTC
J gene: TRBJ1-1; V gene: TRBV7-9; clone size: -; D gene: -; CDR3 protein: CASSYTVNTEAFF; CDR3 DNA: TGTGCCAGCAGTTACACAGTGAACACTGAAGCTTTCTTT
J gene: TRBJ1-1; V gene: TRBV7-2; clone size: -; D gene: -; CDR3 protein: CASSLPGRGTEAFF; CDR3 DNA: TGTGCCAGCAGCCTCCCGGGGAGGGGAACTGAAGCTTTCTTT
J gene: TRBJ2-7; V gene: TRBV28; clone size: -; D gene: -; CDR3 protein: CASSSQGLGVSYEQYF; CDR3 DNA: TGTGCCAGCAGTTCACAGGGTTTGGGGGTCTCCTACGAGCAGTACTTC
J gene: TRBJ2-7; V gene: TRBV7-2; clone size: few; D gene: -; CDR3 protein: CASSFFRAEPLYEQYF; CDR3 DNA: TGTGCCAGCAGCTTCTTTCGTGCGGAGCCCCTTTACGAGCAGTACTTC
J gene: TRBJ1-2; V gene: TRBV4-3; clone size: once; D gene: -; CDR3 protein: CASSQVLGNYGYTF; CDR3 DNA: TGCGCCAGCAGCCAAGTTTTGGGTAACTATGGCTACACCTTC
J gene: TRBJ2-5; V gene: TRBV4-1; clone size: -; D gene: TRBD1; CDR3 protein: CASSRTGQETQYF; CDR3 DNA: TGCGCCAGCAGTCGGACAGGGCAAGAGACCCAGTACTTC
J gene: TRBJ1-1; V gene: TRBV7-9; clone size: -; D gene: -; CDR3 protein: CASSLSRPTGRAEAFF; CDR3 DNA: TGTGCCAGCAGCTTAAGCCGGCCCACAGGGCGAGCTGAAGCTTTCTTT
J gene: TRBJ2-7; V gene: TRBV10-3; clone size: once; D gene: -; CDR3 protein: CAISEKGYEQYF; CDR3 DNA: TGTGCCATCAGTGAGAAGGGGTACGAGCAGTACTTC
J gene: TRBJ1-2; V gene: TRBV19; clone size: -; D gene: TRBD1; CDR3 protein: CARDRGPHGYTF; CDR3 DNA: TGTGCCAGGGACAGGGGGCCTCATGGCTACACCTTC
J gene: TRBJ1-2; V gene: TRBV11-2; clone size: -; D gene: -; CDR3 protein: CASSLGRSYGYTF; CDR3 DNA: TGTGCCAGCAGCTTGGGACGGTCCTATGGCTACACCTTC
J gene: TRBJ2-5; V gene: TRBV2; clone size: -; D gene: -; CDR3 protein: CASSPGGLQETQYF; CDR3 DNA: TGTGCCAGCAGCCCCGGGGGGCTCCAAGAGACCCAGTACTTC
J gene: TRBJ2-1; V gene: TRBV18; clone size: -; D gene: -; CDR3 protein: CASSGDNGQQFF; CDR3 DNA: TGTGCCAGCTCCGGGGACAACGGGCAGCAGTTCTTC
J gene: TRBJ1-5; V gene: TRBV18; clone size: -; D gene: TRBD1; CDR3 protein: CASSPAGTGLNQPQHF; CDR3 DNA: TGTGCCAGCTCACCCGCCGGGACAGGCCTTAATCAGCCCCAGCATTTT
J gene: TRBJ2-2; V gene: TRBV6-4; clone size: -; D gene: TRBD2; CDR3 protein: CASSWEGGTNGELFF; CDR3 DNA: TGTGCCAGCTCATGGGAGGGCGGAACCAACGGGGAGCTGTTTTTT
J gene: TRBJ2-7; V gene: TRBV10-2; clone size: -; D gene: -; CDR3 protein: CASTPGQIYEQYF; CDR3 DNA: TGCGCCAGCACTCCGGGACAAATCTACGAGCAGTACTTC
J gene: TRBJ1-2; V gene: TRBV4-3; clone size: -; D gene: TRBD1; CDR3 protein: CASSQGGTGAPYNYGYTF; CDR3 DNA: TGCGCCAGCAGCCAAGGTGGGACAGGGGCACCATACAACTATGGCTACACCTTC
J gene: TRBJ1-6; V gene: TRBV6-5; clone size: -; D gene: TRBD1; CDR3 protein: CASSYSTGVDSPLHF; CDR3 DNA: TGTGCCAGCAGTTACTCGACAGGGGTGGATTCACCCCTCCACTTT
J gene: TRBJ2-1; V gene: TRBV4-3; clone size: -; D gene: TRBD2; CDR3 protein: CASSQRGTSGSSREQFF; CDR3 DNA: TGCGCCAGCAGCCAAAGGGGGACTAGCGGGAGTTCTAGAGAGCAGTTCTTC
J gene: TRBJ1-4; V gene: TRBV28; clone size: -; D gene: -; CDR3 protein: CASSPPVSEKLFF; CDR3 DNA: TGTGCCAGCAGTCCTCCTGTGAGCGAAAAACTGTTTTTT
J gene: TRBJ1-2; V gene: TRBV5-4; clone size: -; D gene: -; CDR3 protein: CASSLNILYGYTF; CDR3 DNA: TGTGCCAGCAGCTTAAACATCCTCTATGGCTACACCTTC
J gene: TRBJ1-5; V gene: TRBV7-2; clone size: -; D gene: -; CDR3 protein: CASSAQAGAEQPQHF; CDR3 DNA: TGTGCCAGCAGCGCTCAGGCGGGGGCGGAACAGCCCCAGCATTTT
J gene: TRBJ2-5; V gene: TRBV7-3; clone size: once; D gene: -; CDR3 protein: CASSLSYQETQYF; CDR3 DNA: TGTGCCAGCAGCTTAAGTTACCAAGAGACCCAGTACTTC
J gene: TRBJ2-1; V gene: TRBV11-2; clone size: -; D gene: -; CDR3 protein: CASSLDSGVSSGGQFF; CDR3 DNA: TGTGCCAGCAGCTTAGATTCAGGGGTGTCCTCGGGCGGGCAGTTCTTC
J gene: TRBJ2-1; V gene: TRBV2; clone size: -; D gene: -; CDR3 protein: CASRQSSYNEQFF; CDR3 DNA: TGTGCCAGCAGGCAGAGCTCCTACAATGAGCAGTTCTTC
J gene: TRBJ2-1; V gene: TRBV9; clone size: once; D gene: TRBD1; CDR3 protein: CASSVATEAGGGNEQFF; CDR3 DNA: TGTGCCAGCAGCGTAGCTACGGAGGCAGGGGGCGGCAATGAGCAGTTCTTC
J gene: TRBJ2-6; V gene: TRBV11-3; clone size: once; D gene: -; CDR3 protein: CASSLGSGANVLTF; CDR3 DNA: TGTGCCAGCAGCTTAGGATCTGGGGCCAACGTCCTGACTTTC
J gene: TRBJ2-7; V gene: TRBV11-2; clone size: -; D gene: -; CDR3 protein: CASSLAIWDEQYF; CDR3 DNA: TGTGCCAGCAGCCTAGCGATTTGGGACGAGCAGTACTTC
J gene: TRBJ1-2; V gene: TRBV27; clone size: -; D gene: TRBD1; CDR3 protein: CASTSTGAPGYTF; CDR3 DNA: TGTGCCAGCACCTCGACAGGGGCCCCTGGCTACACCTTC
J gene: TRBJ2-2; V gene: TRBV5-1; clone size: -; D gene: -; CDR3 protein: CASSFIGTDAGELFF; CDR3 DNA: TGCGCCAGCAGCTTCATTGGGACTGACGCCGGGGAGCTGTTTTTT
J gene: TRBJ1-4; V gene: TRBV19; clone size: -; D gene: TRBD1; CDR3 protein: CASSSPSTGGGEKLFF; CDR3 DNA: TGTGCCAGTAGTAGCCCTTCGACAGGGGGCGGTGAAAAACTGTTTTTT
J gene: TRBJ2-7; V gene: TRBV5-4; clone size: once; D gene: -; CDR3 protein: CASSLPRDEQYF; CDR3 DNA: TGTGCCAGCAGCTTGCCCAGGGACGAGCAGTACTTC
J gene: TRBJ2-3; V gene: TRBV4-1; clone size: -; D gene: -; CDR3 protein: CASSGDGDVRVTQYF; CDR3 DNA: TGCGCCAGCAGCGGCGACGGGGATGTACGGGTTACGCAGTATTTT
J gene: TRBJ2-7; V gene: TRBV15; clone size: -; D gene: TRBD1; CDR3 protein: CATSRDGTGVDEQYF; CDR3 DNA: TGTGCCACCAGCAGAGATGGGACAGGGGTGGACGAGCAGTACTTC
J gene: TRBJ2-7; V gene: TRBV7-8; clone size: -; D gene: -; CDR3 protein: CASSSLTGDEQYF; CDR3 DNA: TGTGCCAGCAGCTCACTTACTGGGGACGAGCAGTACTTC
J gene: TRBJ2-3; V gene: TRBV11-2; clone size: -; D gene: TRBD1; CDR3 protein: CASSPTGADTQYF; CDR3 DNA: TGTGCCAGCAGCCCAACAGGGGCCGATACGCAGTATTTT
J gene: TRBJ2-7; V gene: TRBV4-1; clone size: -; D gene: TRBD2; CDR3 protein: CASSQGWGGEQYF; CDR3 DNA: TGCGCCAGCAGCCAAGGGTGGGGAGGGGAGCAGTACTTC
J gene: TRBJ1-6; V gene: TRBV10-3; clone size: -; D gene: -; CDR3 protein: CAISESLVSSYNSPLHF; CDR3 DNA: TGTGCCATCAGTGAGTCTTTGGTTAGCTCCTATAATTCACCCCTCCACTTT
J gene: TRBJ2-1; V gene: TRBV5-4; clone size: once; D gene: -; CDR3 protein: CASSPGLGSYNEQFF; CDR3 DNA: TGTGCCAGCAGCCCGGGACTGGGATCCTACAATGAGCAGTTCTTC
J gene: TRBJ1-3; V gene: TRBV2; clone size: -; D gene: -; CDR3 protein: CASSEEWGSSIYF; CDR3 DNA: TGTGCCAGCAGTGAGGAGTGGGGCAGCTCCATATATTTT
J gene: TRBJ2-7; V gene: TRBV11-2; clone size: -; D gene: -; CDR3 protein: CASSLIRQAPYEQYF; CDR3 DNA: TGTGCCAGCAGCTTAATAAGACAGGCTCCCTACGAGCAGTACTTC